The text below deals with one T cell receptor beta chain. The antigen is not known. CD8+CD57+ cell expansion, shown by flow cytometry, had occurred in the patients selected for sequencing. Each patient had severe acquired aplastic anemia. This sample was taken from a study of CD8+CD57+ T cells in acquired aplastic anemia. Whole-study context: Mean yield of DNA from sorted CD4+ and CD8+ cells was around 3 ug.

Template material for TCR beta VDJ and CDR3 profiling consisted of genomic DNA. TCRdb used MiXCR to reprocess the reads, holding one entry per CDR3 protein. The table includes over 150,000 distinct CDR3 sequences, 55% to 65% detected once. Points from the study as a whole: Patients and controls were not found to differ significantly in CD8+ Simpson's diversity. The number of CD8+ CDR3 sequences shared by patients and controls was 25 to 35.

CDR3 size: 16 residues. Looked up from germline, CDR1 is SGHTA and CDR2 is FQGNSA. Deletions cut 4 bases from V and 1 base from J, with 13 bases between. The origin of this receptor is a human donor with aplastic anemia. The chain joins TRBV7-2 to TRBJ2-2; D is unresolved. Sequenced sample: sorted CD4+, CD8+, or CD8+CD57+ T cells (not recorded which) from PBMCs. CDR3 residues: CASSYQPPGNTGELFF. Here the CDR3 DNA reads TGTGCCAGCAGCTATCAACCTCCAGGGAACACCGGGGAGCTGTTTTTT.